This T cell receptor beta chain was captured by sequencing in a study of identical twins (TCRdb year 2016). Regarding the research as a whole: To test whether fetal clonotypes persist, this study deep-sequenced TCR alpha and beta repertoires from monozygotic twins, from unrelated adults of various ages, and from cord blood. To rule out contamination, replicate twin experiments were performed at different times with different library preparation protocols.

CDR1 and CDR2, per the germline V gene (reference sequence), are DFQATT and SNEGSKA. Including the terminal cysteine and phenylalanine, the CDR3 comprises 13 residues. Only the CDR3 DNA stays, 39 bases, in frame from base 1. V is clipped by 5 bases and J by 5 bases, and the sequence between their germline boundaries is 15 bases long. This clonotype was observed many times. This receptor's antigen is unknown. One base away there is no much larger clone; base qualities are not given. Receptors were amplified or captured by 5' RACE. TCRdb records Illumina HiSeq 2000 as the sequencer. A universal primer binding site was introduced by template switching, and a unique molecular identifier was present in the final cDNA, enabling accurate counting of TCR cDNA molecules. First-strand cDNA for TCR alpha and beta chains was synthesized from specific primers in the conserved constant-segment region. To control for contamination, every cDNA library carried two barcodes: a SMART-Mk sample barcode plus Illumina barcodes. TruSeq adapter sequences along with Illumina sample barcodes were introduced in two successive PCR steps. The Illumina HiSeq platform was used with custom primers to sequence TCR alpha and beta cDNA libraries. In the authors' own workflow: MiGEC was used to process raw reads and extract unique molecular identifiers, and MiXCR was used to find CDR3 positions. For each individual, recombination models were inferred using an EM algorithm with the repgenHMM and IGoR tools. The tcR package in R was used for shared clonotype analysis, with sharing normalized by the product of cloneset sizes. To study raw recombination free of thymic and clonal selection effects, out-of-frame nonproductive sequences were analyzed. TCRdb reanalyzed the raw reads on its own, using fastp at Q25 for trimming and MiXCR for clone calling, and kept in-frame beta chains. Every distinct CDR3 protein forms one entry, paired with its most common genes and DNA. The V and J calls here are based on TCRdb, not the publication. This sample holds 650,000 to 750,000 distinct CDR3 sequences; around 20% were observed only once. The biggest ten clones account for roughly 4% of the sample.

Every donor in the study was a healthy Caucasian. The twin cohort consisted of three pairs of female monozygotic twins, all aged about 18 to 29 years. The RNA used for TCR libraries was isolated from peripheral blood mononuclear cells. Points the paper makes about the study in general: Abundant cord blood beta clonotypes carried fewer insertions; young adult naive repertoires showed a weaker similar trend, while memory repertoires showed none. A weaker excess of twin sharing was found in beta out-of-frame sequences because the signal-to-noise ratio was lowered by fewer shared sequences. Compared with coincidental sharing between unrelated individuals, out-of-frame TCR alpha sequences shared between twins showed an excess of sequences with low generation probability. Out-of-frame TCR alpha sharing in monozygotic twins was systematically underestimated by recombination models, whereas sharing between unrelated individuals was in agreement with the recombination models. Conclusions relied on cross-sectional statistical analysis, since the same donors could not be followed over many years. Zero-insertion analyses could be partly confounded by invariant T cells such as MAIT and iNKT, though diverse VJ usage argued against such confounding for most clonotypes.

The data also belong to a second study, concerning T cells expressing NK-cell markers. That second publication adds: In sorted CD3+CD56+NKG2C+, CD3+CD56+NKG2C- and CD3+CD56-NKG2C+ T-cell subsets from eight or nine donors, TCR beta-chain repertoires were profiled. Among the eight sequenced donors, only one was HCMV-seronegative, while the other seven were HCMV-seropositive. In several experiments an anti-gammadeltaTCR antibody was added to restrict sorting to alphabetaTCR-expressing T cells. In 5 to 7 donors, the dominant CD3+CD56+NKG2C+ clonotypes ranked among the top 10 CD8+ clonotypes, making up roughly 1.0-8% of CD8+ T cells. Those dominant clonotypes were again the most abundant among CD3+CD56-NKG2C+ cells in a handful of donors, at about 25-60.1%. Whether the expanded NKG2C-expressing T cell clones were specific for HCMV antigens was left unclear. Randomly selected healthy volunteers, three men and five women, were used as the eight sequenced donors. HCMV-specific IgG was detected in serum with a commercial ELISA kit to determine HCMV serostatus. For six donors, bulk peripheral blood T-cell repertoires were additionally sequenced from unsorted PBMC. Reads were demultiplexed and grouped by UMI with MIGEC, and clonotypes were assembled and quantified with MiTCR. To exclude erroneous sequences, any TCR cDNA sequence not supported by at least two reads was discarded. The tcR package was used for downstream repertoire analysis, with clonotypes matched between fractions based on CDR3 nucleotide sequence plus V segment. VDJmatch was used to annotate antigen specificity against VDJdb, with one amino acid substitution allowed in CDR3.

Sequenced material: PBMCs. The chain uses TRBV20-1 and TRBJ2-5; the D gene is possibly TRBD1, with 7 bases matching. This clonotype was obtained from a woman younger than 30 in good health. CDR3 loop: CSAGPRGAETQYF. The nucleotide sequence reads TGCAGTGCTGGACCCAGGGGGGCGGAGACCCAGTACTTC.